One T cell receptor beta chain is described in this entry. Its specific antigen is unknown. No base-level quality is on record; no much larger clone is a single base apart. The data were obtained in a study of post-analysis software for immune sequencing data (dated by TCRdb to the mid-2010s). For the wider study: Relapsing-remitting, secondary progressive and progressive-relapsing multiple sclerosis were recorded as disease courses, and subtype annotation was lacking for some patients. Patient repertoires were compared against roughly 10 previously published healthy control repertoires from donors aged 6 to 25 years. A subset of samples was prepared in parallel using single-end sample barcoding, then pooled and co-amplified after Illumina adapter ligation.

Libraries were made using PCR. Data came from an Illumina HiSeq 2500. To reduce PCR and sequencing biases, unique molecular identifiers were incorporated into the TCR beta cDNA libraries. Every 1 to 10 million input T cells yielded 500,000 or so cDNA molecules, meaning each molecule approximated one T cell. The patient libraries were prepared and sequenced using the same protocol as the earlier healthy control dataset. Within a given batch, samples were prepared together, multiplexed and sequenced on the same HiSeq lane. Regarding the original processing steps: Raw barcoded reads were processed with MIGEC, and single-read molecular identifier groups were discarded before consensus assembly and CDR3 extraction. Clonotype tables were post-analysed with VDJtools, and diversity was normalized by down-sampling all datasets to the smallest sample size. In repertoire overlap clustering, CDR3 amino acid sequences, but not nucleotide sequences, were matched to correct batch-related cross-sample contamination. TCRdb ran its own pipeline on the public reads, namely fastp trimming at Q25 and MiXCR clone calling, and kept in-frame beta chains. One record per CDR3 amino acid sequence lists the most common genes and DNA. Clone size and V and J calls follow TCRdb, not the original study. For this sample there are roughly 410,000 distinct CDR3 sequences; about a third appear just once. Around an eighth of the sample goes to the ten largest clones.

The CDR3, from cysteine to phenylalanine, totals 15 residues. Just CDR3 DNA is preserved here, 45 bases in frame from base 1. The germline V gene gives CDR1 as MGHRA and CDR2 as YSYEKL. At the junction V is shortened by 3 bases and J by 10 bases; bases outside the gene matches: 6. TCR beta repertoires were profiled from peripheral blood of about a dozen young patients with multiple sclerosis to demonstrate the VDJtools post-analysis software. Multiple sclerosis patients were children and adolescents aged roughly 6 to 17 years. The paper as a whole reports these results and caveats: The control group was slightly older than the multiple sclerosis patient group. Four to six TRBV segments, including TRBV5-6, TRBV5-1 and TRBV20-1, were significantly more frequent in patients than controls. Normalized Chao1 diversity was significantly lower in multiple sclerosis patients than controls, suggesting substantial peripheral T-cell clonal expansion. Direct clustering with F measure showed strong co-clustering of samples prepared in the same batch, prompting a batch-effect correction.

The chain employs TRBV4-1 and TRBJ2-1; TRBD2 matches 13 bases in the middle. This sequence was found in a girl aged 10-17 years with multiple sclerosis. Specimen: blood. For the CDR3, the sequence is CASSQEGLAGAEQFF. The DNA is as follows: TGCGCCAGCAGCCAGGAAGGACTAGCGGGGGCCGAGCAGTTCTTC.